This T cell receptor beta chain stems from a study of low-dose radiotherapy and immunotherapy resistance in tumors. This clonotype was recorded many times. Germline-derived CDR1 and CDR2 are GTSNPN and SVGIG (reference sequence). The V end lost 0 bases, the J end lost 1 base, and 22 bases lay between the germline ends. This CDR3 region has 20 residues. Time point of the sample: before trial treatment. Donors were given nivolumab, ipilimumab, aspirin, low-dose cyclophosphamide and low-dose radiotherapy. Advanced solid tumors without tumor-infiltrating lymphocytes were required for inclusion. TRAV and TRBV primers primed cDNA for both TCRalpha and TCRbeta. The authors amplified TCRs for 20 to 25 PCR cycles with a constant-region primer and a V-primer adapter. The mRNA that was isolated underwent amplification by in vitro transcription. One entry per CDR3 protein results from TCRdb running MiXCR on the reads. Counted here are about 82,000 distinct CDR3 sequences, approximately 19% occurring once; the ten biggest clones make up 5% to 6.5%.

The receptor was derived from a male donor with prostate cancer. V and J are TRBV30 and TRBJ2-6; D possibly matches TRBD1 or TRBD2 (5 bases each). Here the sequenced sample was PBMCs, taken before treatment. This CDR3 is CAWSVFSPGPSRSGANVLTF. The CDR3 DNA is TGTGCCTGGAGTGTGTTTTCCCCGGGACCCTCGAGGTCTGGGGCCAACGTCCTGACTTTC.